This T cell receptor beta chain was obtained from a study of circulating tumor DNA in untreated peripheral T-cell lymphoma. Overall study results and limits: Baseline tissues yielded about 89% and baseline serum 65% to 70% tumor-specific clonotype detection.

Remarks on this clone: Its specificity is not known.

This tumor tissue came from a pretreatment baseline collection. V trimming: 7 bases; J trimming: 8 bases; junction bases outside the gene matches: 3. The CDR3 is 13 amino acids. CDR1 and CDR2 from the germline V gene are MNHGY and SAAAGT. The table came from immunoSEQ multiplex PCR; TCRdb's copy has only in-frame clones and leaves some out. This sample has 6,000 to 8,000 clones, with around four fifths found just once. The gene calls are TRBV6-8 and TRBJ2-1, with 12 bases that match TRBD2. Specimen: tumor tissue. This clonotype originated in a human donor with peripheral T-cell lymphoma. CDR3 protein: CASMTSGSYEQFF. The CDR3 region has the DNA TGTGCCAGCATGACTAGCGGGAGCTATGAGCAGTTCTTC.